The present T cell receptor (beta chain) was sequenced within a study of beta chain features in type 1 diabetes. The germline V gene has CDR1 LNHDA and CDR2 SQIVND (reference sequence). The V end was cut by 3 bases, the J end by 3 bases, with 8 bases between. CDR3 length equals 14 residues. Since all of the isolated RNA was reverse transcribed, expressed TCRB transcripts were what got sequenced. Generated by immunoSEQ multiplex PCR, the TCRdb table keeps only in-frame clones and is missing some. The data hold around 250,000 clones, with 24% observed a single time. Study outcomes and limitations: Insertion counts at VDJ junctions were lower in type 1 diabetes patients, who also showed more deletions there. Relative to healthy donors, patients appeared to have naive, central memory and Treg TCRB repertoires that were more similar. Among all four CD4+ subsets, Type 1 diabetes patients had TCRB CDR3s that were moderately but significantly shorter.

This clone was recorded only once. The antigen is unknown. The chain is built from TRBV19 and TRBJ1-4, with D perhaps TRBD1 (5 bases). The specimen was naive CD4+ T cells from blood. The source is a woman aged 25 to 39 with type 1 diabetes. CDR3: CASSIVGANEKLFF. CDR3 sequence (DNA): TGTGCCAGTAGTATTGTAGGGGCTAATGAAAAACTGTTTTTT.